This T cell receptor beta chain was recorded in a study of identical twins. With 5 bases removed from V and 0 bases from J, the gap between germline ends came to 19 bases. Germline CDR1 is SGHVS and CDR2 is FQNEAQ. The CDR3 covers 17 residues. Note on this clonotype: Antigen unknown.

Using its own MiXCR run on the 5' RACE reads, TCRdb lists one record per CDR3 protein. This sample yields 510,000 or so distinct CDR3 sequences, of which 15% are seen a single time; roughly 0.42% belongs to the top ten. Study-level findings and limits: Low generation probability was overrepresented in out-of-frame alpha sequences shared by twins. Out-of-frame sharing of TCR alpha in monozygotic twins was underestimated by models. Insertions were fewer in abundant cord blood beta clonotypes, whereas memory repertoires showed none of this pattern. Instead of following the same donors, the conclusions were based on cross-sectional statistical analysis.

The same data also contributed to another study, on yellow fever vaccine responses in identical twins.

The sequenced material came from CD4+ T cells sorted from blood. V is TRBV7-8 and J is TRBJ1-2; TRBD1 might be the D (6 bases). The receptor's source is a young woman in good health. The CDR3 loop reads CASSLRGRGLANYGYTF. The DNA of the CDR3 is TGTGCCAGCAGCCTTAGGGGCAGGGGACTAGCTAACTATGGCTACACCTTC.